Included here is one T cell receptor (beta chain) sequence, with context. What it binds is not known. This sample is drawn from a study of CD8 T cells in ankylosing spondylitis. Notes on the study in general: The study identified a TCR beta motif of under ten highly homologous variants that appeared characteristic of ankylosing spondylitis blood. The clones that were linked to disease were reported to be significantly enriched in matched synovial fluid samples from ankylosing spondylitis patients. In reactive arthritis synovial fluid and blood, some motif variants had been reported before. CD8+ by phenotype, disease-linked clones were relatively rare in peripheral blood.

Each TCR beta library was made by quantitative 5'-RACE that incorporated molecular barcodes. TCRdb used MiXCR to reprocess the 5' RACE reads, holding one entry per CDR3 protein. The sample has about 90,000 distinct CDR3 sequences; approximately 9.6% are singletons. The germline CDR1 and CDR2 sequences are LNHNV and YYDKDF (reference sequence). The CDR3 runs to 16 residues. Trimming cost V 5 bases and J 1 base; bases outside gene matches: 10. The specimen sequenced was blood, either unsorted or a sorted T cell fraction (not recorded which). The chain is built from TRBV15 and TRBJ2-5; 7 positions match TRBD2. The source of this sequence is a male donor with ankylosing spondylitis. This CDR3 reads CATSPSGSGLQETQYF. CDR3 sequence (DNA): TGTGCCACCAGCCCCTCGGGTAGCGGGCTCCAAGAGACCCAGTACTTC. The full variable domain, its missing parts supplied by reference TRBV15 and TRBJ2-5, is DAMVIQNPRYQVTQFGKPVTLSCSQTLNHNVMYWYQQKSSQAPKLLFHYYDKDFNNEADTPDNFQSRRPNTSFCFLDIRSPGLGDTAMYLCATSPSGSGLQETQYFGPGTRLLVL.